This T cell receptor beta chain comes out of a study of cytomegalovirus exposure and HLA in healthy donors. With 60 Vbeta and 13 Jbeta primers, the PCR was carried out. Data came from immunoSEQ multiplex PCR; TCRdb stores just in-frame clones and leaves some out. This table holds some 130,000 clones, 75% to 85% found once. V shed 5 bases, J shed 11 bases, and the junction held 8 bases outside the gene matches. Germline lookup yields CDR1 MNHEY and CDR2 SMNVEV (reference sequence). The CDR3 has 12 amino acids. The receptor comes from a man aged 30 to 39 in good health and CMV-seronegative. Sequencing input: PBMCs. This sequence joins TRBV27 and TRBJ2-5; TRBD1 aligns across 7 bases. Written as DNA, the CDR3 is TGTGCCAGCAGTCCCGGGACAGCACGGCAGTACTTC. Translated: CASSPGTARQYF.